This is a list of T cell receptor beta chains from one sample in a study of type 1 regulatory T cells. One entry per CDR3 protein, called by TCRdb with MiXCR from the reads. The data hold approximately 42,000 distinct CDR3 sequences, with 10% to 15% observed a single time. No antigen has been assigned to these receptors. Material for sequencing was cultured non-Tr1 T cells, either the whole culture or a sorted T cell fraction (not recorded which). The receptors come from a human donor in good health. CDR3s include the opening cysteine and the closing phenylalanine or tryptophan. D genes are given only for firm matches. Part of the rows lack a size; the others show once, few, many or a class for expanded clones.

len: 16; v_gene: TRBV20-1; j_gene: TRBJ2-5; abundance: few; d_gene: NA; CDR3aa: CSARDVKFLGSETQYF; CDR3nt: TGCAGTGCTAGAGATGTTAAGTTCTTGGGTTCCGAGACCCAGTACTTC
len: 14; v_gene: TRBV6-2/TRBV6-3; j_gene: TRBJ1-5; abundance: many; d_gene: TRBD1; CDR3aa: CASQTGNSNQPQHF; CDR3nt: TGTGCCAGCCAGACAGGGAATAGCAATCAGCCCCAGCATTTT
len: 16; v_gene: TRBV7-2; j_gene: TRBJ2-5; abundance: NA; d_gene: TRBD2; CDR3aa: CASSLVFSGGGETQYF; CDR3nt: TGTGCCAGCAGCTTAGTTTTTTCGGGGGGGGGAGAGACCCAGTACTTC
len: 11; v_gene: TRBV20-1; j_gene: TRBJ2-7; abundance: NA; d_gene: NA; CDR3aa: CSARGTYEQYF; CDR3nt: TGCAGTGCTAGGGGGACCTACGAGCAGTACTTC
len: 13; v_gene: TRBV20-1; j_gene: TRBJ2-7; abundance: few; d_gene: TRBD1; CDR3aa: CSAATTGASEQYF; CDR3nt: TGCAGTGCTGCCACCACAGGGGCGAGTGAGCAGTACTTC
len: 15; v_gene: TRBV7-2; j_gene: TRBJ1-5; abundance: once; d_gene: NA; CDR3aa: CARSPALGPGQPQHF; CDR3nt: TGTGCCCGCAGCCCGGCTCTAGGGCCCGGTCAGCCCCAGCATTTT
len: 15; v_gene: TRBV20-1; j_gene: TRBJ2-1; abundance: NA; d_gene: TRBD2; CDR3aa: CSATPGTREGNEQFF; CDR3nt: TGCAGTGCTACGCCCGGGACTAGGGAGGGGAATGAGCAGTTCTTC
len: 15; v_gene: TRBV10-3; j_gene: TRBJ2-7; abundance: many; d_gene: TRBD2; CDR3aa: CAISESGLAGGEQYF; CDR3nt: TGTGCCATCAGTGAGTCCGGACTAGCGGGAGGGGAGCAGTACTTC
len: 15; v_gene: TRBV5-1; j_gene: TRBJ1-6; abundance: few; d_gene: NA; CDR3aa: CASSERQQMDSPLHF; CDR3nt: TGCGCCAGCAGCGAAAGACAGCAGATGGATTCACCCCTCCACTTT
len: 15; v_gene: TRBV20-1; j_gene: TRBJ2-3; abundance: NA; d_gene: TRBD2; CDR3aa: CKDPIAGEGTDTQYF; CDR3nt: TGCAAGGACCCGATAGCGGGAGAAGGCACAGATACGCAGTATTTT
len: 11; v_gene: TRBV7-2; j_gene: TRBJ1-4; abundance: many; d_gene: NA; CDR3aa: CASSFQEKLFF; CDR3nt: TGTGCCAGCAGCTTCCAAGAAAAACTGTTTTTT
len: 15; v_gene: TRBV5-1; j_gene: TRBJ2-7; abundance: many; d_gene: NA; CDR3aa: CASSVRGGGSYEQYF; CDR3nt: TGCGCCAGCAGCGTACGAGGGGGAGGGTCCTACGAGCAGTACTTC
len: 16; v_gene: TRBV27; j_gene: TRBJ2-4; abundance: NA; d_gene: TRBD1; CDR3aa: CASSRIQGLAKNIQYF; CDR3nt: TGTGCCAGCAGTCGGATACAGGGGCTAGCCAAAAACATTCAGTACTTC